The present entry profiles one T cell receptor (beta chain) with its context. This sample was included in a study of OX40 agonist ivuxolimab in advanced cancers. Excluded were patients having autoimmune disease history or systemic immunosuppression. From germline, CDR1 is SGHTA and CDR2 FQGTGA. CDR3 size: 16 residues. With V trimmed by 2 bases and J by 2 bases, 8 bases remained unmatched. Using immunoSEQ multiplex PCR, the repertoire was profiled, and TCRdb retains in-frame clones only, with some absent. The data hold 50,000 to 65,000 clones, with about nine tenths observed a single time. The rearrangement links TRBV7-3 to TRBJ2-5; 7 nucleotides line up with TRBD2. This receptor was obtained from an adult with an advanced solid tumor such as melanoma, head and neck, liver or kidney cancer. This specimen was CD4+ or CD8+ T cells sorted from blood, taken in a trial of the OX40 agonist ivuxolimab. CDR3 in amino acids: CASSLRGEGLQETQYF. The CDR3, as DNA: TGTGCCAGCAGCTTACGGGGGGAGGGACTACAAGAGACCCAGTACTTC.